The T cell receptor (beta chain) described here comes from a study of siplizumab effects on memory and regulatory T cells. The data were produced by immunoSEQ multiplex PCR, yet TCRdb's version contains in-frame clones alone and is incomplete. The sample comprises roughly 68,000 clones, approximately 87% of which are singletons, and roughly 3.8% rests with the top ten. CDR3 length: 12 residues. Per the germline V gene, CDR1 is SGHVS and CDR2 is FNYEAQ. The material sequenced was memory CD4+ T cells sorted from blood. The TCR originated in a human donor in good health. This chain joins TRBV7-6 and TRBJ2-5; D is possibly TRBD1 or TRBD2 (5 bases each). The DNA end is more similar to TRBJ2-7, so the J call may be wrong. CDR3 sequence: CASSLDGGEQYF. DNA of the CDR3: TGTGCCAGCAGCTTAGATGGGGGCGAGCAGTACTTC.